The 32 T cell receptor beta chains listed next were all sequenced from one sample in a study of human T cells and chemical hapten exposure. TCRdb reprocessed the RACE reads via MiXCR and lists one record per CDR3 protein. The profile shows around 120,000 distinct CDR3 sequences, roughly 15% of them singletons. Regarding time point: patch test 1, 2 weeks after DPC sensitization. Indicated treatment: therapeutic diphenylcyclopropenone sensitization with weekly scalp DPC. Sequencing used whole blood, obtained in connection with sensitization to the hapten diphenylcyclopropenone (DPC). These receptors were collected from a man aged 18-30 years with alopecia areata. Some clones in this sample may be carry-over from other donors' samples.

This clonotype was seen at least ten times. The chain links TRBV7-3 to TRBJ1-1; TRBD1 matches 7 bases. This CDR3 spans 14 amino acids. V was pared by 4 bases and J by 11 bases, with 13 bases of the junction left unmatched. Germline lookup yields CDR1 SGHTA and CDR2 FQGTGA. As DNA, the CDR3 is TGTGCCAGCAGCTCGAAGACAGGGTCTTCCAACGCTTTCTTT. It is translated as CASSSKTGSSNAFF.

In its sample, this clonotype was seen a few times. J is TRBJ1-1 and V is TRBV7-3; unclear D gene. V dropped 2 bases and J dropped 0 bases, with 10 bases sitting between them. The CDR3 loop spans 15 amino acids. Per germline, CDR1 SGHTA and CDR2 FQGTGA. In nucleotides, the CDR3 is TGTGCCAGCAGCTTATCAGGACGGATGAACACTGAAGCTTTCTTT. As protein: CASSLSGRMNTEAFF. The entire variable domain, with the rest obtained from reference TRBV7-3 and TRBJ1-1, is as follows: GAGVSQTPSNKVTEKGKYVELRCDPISGHTALYWYRQSLGQGPEFLIYFQGTGAADDSGLPNDRFFAVRPEGSVSTLKIQRTERGDSAVYLCASSLSGRMNTEAFFGQGTRLTVV.

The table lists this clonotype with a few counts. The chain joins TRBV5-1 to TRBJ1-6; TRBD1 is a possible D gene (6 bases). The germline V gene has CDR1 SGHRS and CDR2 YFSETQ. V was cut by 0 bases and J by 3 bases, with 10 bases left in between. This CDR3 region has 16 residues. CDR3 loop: CASSLEPGVYNSPLHF. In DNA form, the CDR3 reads TGCGCCAGCAGCTTGGAACCAGGGGTCTATAATTCACCCCTCCACTTT.

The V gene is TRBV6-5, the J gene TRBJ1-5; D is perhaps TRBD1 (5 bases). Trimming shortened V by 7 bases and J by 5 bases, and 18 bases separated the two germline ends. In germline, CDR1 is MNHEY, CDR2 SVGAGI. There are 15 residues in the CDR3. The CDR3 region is CASKEGPGRDQPQHF. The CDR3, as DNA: TGTGCCAGCAAGGAGGGGCCAGGTCGGGATCAGCCCCAGCATTTT.

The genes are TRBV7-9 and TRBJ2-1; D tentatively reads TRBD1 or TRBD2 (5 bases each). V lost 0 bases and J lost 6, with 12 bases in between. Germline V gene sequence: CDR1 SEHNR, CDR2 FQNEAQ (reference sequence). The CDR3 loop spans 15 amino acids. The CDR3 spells CASSLAWDQGNEQFF. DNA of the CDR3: TGTGCCAGCAGCTTAGCATGGGACCAAGGCAATGAGCAGTTCTTC.

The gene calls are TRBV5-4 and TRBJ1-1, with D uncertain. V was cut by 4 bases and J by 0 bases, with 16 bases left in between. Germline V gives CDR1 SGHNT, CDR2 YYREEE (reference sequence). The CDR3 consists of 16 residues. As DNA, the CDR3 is TGTGCCAGCAGCCAAACAAGAGAGAAAATGAACACTGAAGCTTTCTTT. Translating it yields CASSQTREKMNTEAFF.

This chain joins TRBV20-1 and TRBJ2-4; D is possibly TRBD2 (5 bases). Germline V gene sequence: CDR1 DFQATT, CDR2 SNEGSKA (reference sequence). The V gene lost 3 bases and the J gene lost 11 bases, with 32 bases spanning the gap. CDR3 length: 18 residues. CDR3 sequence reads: CSASPSTRVTPLTLVQYF. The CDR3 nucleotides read TGCAGTGCTAGTCCCTCCACTAGGGTTACCCCCCTAACATTGGTTCAGTACTTC.

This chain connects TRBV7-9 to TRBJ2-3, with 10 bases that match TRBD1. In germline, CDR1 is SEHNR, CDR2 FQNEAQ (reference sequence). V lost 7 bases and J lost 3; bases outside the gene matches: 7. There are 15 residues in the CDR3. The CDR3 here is CASNLLGQGTDTQYF. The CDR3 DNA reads TGTGCCAGCAACCTCCTGGGACAGGGGACAGATACGCAGTATTTT.

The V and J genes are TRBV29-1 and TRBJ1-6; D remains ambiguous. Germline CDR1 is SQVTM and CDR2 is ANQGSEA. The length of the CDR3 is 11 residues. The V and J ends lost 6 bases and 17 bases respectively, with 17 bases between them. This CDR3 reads CSVGMEGIVHF. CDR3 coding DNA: TGCAGCGTGGGGATGGAGGGAATAGTCCACTTT.

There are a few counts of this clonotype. CDR3 sequence reads: CASSFGTEGYEQYV. DNA of the CDR3: TGTGCCAGCAGCTTCGGGACAGAAGGATACGAGCAGTACGTC. This chain uses TRBV5-5 with TRBJ2-7, with 7 bases aligning to TRBD1. Germline V lookup: CDR1 SGHKS, CDR2 YYEKEE (reference sequence). J lost 4 bases, V lost 2 bases, and 6 bases had no gene match. The CDR3 runs 14 residues.

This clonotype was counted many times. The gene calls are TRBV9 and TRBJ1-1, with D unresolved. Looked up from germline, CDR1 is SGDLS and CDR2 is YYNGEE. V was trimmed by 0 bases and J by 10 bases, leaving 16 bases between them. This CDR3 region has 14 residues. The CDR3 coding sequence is TGTGCCAGCAGCGTAGGTTTCGGTCCCAAGGGAGCTTTCTTT. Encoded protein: CASSVGFGPKGAFF. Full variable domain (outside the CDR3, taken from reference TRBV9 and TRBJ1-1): DSGVTQTPKHLITATGQRVTLRCSPRSGDLSVYWYQQSLDQGLQFLIQYYNGEERAKGNILERFSAQQFPDLHSELNLSSLELGDSALYFCASSVGFGPKGAFFGQGTRLTVV.

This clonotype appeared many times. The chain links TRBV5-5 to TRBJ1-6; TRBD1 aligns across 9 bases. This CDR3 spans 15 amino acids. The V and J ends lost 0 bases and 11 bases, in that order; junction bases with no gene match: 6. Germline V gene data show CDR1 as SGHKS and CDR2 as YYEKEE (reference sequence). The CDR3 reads CASSLEQGAITPLHF. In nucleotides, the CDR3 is TGTGCCAGCAGCTTGGAACAGGGGGCTATTACACCCCTCCACTTT.

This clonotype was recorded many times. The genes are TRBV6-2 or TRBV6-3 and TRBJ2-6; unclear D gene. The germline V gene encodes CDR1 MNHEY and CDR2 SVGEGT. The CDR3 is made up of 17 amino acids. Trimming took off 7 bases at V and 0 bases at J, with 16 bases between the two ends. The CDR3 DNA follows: TGTGCCAGCACTACGACAACCGCCTTCTCTGGGGCCAACGTCCTGACTTTC. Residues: CASTTTTAFSGANVLTF.

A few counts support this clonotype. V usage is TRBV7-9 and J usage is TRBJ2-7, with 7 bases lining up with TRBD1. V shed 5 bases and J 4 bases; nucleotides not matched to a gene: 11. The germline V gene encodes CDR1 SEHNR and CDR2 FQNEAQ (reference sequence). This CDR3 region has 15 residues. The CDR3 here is CASSPQATGIYEQYF. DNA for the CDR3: TGTGCCAGCAGCCCGCAGGCGACAGGGATATACGAGCAGTACTTC.

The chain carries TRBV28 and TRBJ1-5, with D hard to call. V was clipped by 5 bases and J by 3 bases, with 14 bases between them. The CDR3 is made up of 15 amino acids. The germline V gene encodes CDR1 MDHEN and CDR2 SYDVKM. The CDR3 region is CASSPTLRLNQPQHF. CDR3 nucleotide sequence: TGTGCCAGCAGTCCGACATTACGACTCAATCAGCCCCAGCATTTT. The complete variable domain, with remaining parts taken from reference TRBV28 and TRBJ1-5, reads DVKVTQSSRYLVKRTGEKVFLECVQDMDHENMFWYRQDPGLGLRLIYFSYDVKMKEKGDIPEGYSVSREKKERFSLILESASTNQTSMYLCASSPTLRLNQPQHFGDGTRLSIL.

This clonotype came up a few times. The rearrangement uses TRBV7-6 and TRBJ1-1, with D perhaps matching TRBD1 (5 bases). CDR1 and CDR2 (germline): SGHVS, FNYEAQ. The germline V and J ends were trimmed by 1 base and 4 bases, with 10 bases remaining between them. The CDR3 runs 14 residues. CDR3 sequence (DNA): TGTGCCAGCAGCTTAGAATTAGGGGTCACTGAAGCTTTCTTT. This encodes CASSLELGVTEAFF.

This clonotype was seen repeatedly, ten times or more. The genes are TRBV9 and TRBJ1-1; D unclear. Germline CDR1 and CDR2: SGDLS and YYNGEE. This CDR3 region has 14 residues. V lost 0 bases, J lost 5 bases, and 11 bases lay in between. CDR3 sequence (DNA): TGTGCCAGCAGCGTAGCTAGGGCTGGGACTGAAGCTTTCTTT. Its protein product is CASSVARAGTEAFF. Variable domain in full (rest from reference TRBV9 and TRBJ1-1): DSGVTQTPKHLITATGQRVTLRCSPRSGDLSVYWYQQSLDQGLQFLIQYYNGEERAKGNILERFSAQQFPDLHSELNLSSLELGDSALYFCASSVARAGTEAFFGQGTRLTVV.

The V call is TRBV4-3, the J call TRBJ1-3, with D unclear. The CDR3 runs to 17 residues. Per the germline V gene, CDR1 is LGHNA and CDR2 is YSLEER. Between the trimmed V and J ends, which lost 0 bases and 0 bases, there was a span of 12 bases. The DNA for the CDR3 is TGCGCCAGCAGCCAAGATAGTGGCTTTCTCTCTGGAAACACCATATATTTT. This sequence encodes CASSQDSGFLSGNTIYF.

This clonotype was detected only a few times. The CDR3 reads CSAKRVGLGTNTGELFF. CDR3 sequence (DNA): TGCAGTGCTAAGAGGGTGGGACTAGGCACGAACACCGGGGAGCTGTTTTTT. V and J are TRBV20-1 and TRBJ2-2; 8 bases agree with TRBD2. The length of the CDR3 is 17 residues. From germline, CDR1 is DFQATT and CDR2 SNEGSKA (reference sequence). Trimming at V came to 4 bases and at J to 0 bases, leaving 10 bases not matched to a gene.

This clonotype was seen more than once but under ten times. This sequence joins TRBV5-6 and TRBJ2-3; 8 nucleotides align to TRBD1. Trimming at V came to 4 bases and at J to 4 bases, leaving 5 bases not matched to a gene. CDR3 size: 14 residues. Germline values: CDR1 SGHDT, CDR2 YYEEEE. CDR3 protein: CASSPGQAADTQYF. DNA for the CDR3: TGTGCCAGCAGCCCGGGACAGGCGGCAGATACGCAGTATTTT. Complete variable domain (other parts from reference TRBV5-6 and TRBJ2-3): DAGVTQSPTHLIKTRGQQVTLRCSPKSGHDTVSWYQQALGQGPQFIFQYYEEEERQRGNFPDRFSGHQFPNYSSELNVNALLLGDSALYLCASSPGQAADTQYFGPGTRLTVL.

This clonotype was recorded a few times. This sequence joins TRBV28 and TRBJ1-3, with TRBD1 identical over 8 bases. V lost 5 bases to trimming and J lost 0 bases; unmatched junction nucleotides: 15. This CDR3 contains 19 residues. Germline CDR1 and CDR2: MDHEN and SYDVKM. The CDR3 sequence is CASSTDDSPTGDSGNTIYF. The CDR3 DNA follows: TGTGCCAGCAGTACCGATGATTCTCCGACAGGGGACTCTGGAAACACCATATATTTT.

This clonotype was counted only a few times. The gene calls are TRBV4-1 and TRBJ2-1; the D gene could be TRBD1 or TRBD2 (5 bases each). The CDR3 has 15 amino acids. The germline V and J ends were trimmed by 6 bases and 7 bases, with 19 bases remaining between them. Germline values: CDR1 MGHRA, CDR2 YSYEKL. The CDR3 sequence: CASSNWGSAVNEQFF. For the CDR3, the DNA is TGCGCCAGCAGTAACTGGGGGTCCGCAGTTAATGAGCAGTTCTTC.

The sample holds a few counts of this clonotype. DNA of the CDR3: TGTGCCAGCAGCCAATTGAGGGGGTACACCGGGGAGCTGTTTTTT. Amino acids: CASSQLRGYTGELFF. This rearrangement joins TRBV11-2 to TRBJ2-2; TRBD1 might be the D (6 bases). Germline V gene data show CDR1 as SGHAT and CDR2 as FQNNGV. Trimming took 5 bases from V and 3 from J, leaving 13 bases between them. The CDR3 covers 15 residues.

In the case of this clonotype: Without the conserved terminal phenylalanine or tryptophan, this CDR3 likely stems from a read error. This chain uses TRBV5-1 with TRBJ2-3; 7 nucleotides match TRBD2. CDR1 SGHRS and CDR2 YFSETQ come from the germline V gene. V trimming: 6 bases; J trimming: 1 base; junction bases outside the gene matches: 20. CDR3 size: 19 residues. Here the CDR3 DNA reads TGCGCCAGCACCCTAGGTCCGCCCACCGAGCGGGGCCGCACAGATACGCAGTATTCT. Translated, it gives CASTLGPPTERGRTDTQYS.

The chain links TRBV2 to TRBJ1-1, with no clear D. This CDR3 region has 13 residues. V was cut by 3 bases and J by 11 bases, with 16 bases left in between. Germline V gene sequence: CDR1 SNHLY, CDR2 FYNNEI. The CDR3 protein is CASSDSAATGAFF. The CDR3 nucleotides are TGTGCCAGCAGTGATTCGGCCGCAACGGGGGCTTTCTTT.

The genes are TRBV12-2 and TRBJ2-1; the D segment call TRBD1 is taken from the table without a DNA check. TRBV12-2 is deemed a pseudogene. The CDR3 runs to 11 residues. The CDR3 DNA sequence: TGTGCAAGTCGCTTTACAGGGTCCCCATTCTTC. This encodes CASRFTGSPFF.

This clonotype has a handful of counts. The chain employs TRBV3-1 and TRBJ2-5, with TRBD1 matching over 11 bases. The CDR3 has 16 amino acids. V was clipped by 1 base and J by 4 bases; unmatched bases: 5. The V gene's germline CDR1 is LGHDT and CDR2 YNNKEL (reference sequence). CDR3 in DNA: TGTGCCAGCAGCCAAGGGCGGACAGGGGGCCCAGAGACCCAGTACTTC. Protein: CASSQGRTGGPETQYF.

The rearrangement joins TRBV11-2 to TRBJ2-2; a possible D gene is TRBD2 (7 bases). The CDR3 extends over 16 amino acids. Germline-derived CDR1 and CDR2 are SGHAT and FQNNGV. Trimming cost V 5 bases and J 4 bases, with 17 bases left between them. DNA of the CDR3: TGTGCCAGCAGCCATAGACGGGGGGCCCTCACCGGGGAGCTGTTTTTT. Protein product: CASSHRRGALTGELFF.

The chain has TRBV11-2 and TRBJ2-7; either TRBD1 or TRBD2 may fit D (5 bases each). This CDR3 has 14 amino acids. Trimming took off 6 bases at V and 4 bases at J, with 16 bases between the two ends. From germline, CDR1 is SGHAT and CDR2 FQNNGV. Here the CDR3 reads CASRSPGRNYEQYF. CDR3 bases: TGTGCCAGCAGAAGCCCGGGACGGAATTACGAGCAGTACTTC.

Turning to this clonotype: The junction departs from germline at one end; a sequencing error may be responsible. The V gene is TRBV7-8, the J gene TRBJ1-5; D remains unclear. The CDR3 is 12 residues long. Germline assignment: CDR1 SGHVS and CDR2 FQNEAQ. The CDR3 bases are TGTGTCAGCAGCTTCCTAGGCCAGCCCCAGCATTTT. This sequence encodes CVSSFLGQPQHF. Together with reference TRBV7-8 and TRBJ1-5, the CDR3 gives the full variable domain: GAGVSQSPRYKVAKRGQDVALRCDPISGHVSLFWYQQALGQGPEFLTYFQNEAQLDKSGLPSDRFFAERPEGSVSTLKIQRTQQEDSAVYLCVSSFLGQPQHFGDGTRLSIL.

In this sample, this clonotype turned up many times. The CDR3 is CASSFNEQYF. CDR3 coding DNA: TGTGCCAGCAGTTTCAACGAGCAGTACTTC. The chain has TRBV28 and TRBJ2-7, with D uncertain. The V gene lost 3 bases and the J gene lost 5 bases, with 2 bases spanning the gap. There are 10 residues in the CDR3. Germline CDR1 MDHEN, CDR2 SYDVKM.

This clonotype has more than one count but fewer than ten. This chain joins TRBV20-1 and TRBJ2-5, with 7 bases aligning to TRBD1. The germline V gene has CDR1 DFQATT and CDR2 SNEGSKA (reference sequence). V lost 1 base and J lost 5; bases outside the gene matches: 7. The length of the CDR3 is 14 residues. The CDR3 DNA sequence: TGCAGTGCTAGAGCCGGACAGGAGATGGAGACCCAGTACTTC. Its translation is CSARAGQEMETQYF.